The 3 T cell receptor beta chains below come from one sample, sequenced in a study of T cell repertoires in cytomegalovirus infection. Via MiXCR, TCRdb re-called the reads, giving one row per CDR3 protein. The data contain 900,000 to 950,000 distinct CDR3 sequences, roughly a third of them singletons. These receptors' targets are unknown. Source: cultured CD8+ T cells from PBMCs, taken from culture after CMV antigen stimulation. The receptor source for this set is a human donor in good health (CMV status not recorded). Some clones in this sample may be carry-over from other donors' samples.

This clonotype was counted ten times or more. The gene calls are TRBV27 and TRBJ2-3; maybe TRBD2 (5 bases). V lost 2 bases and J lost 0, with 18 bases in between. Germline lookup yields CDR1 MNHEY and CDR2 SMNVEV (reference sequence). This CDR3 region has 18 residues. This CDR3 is CASSLSWGALYSTDTQYF. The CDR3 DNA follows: TGTGCCAGCAGTTTAAGTTGGGGAGCGTTATATAGCACAGATACGCAGTATTTT.

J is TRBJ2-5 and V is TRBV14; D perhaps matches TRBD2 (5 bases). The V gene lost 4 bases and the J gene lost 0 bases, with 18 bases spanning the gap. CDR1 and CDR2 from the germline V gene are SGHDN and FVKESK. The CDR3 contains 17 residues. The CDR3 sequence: CASSLLGLRRNQETQYF. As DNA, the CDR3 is TGTGCCAGCAGCCTTCTCGGGCTGCGGAGGAACCAAGAGACCCAGTACTTC.

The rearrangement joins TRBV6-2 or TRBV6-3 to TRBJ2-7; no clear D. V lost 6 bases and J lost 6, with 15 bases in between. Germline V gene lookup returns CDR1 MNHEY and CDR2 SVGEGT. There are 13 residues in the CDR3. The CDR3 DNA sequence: TGTGCCAGCAGCCTCCCCAGGATGACCGAGCAGTACGTC. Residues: CASSLPRMTEQYV.